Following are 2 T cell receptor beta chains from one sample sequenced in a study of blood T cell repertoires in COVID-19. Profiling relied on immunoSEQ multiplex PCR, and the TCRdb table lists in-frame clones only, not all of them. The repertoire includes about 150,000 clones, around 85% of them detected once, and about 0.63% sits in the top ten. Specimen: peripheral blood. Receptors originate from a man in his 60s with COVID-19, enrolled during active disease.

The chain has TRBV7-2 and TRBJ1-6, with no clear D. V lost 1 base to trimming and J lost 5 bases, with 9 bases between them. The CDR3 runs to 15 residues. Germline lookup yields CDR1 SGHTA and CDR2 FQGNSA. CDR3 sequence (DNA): TGTGCCAGCAGCTTAGACAGAGTCAATAATTCACCCCTCCACTTT. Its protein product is CASSLDRVNNSPLHF.

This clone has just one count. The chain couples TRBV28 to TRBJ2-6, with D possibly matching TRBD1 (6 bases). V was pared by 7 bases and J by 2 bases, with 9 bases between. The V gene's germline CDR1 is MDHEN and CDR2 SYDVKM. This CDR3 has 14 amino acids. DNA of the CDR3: TGTGCCAGCAAACAGGGAACTGGGGCCAACGTCCTGACTTTC. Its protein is CASKQGTGANVLTF.